These 23 T cell receptor beta chains originate from one sample sequenced in a study of T cells in Graves' hyperthyroidism and ophthalmopathy (dated by TCRdb to the late 2010s). The method behind the library was multiplex PCR. The instrument was an Illumina HiSeq 2000. Amplification of TCR beta CDR3 regions was carried out from RNA transcripts. The first round of RT-PCR for the TCR CDR3 was performed with the HTBI primer set and the Qiagen OneStep RT-PCR kit. TCRdb reanalyzed the raw reads on its own, using fastp at Q25 for trimming and MiXCR for clone calling, and kept in-frame beta chains. Rows merge per CDR3 protein into single entries with the most common DNA and genes. Recorded for this sample are under 650,000 distinct CDR3 sequences; roughly 16% of them occurred a single time. Of the sample, less than 4.5% is held by the ten largest clones. Sequencing was done on a sample of blood. These receptors originate from a woman in her 30s with Graves' hyperthyroidism.

The chain has TRBV4-1 and TRBJ1-1; D gene ambiguous. The germline gives CDR1 MGHRA, CDR2 YSYEKL. V lost 3 bases to trimming and J lost 8 bases, with 13 bases between them. CDR3 size: 13 residues. The CDR3 coding sequence is TGCGCCAGCAGCCATCTCCGGGCCGCCGAAGCTTTCTTT. This gives the protein CASSHLRAAEAFF.

This clonotype was observed a few times. The V and J genes are TRBV2 and TRBJ1-6, with D uncertain. This CDR3 is 14 amino acids long. V shed 8 bases and J shed 0 bases, with 8 bases lying between them. Germline CDR1 and CDR2: SNHLY and FYNNEI. The CDR3 coding sequence is TGTGCCAGCGCGAGGAGCTCCTATAATTCACCCCTCCACTTT. Encoded protein: CASARSSYNSPLHF. Variable domain in full (rest from reference TRBV2 and TRBJ1-6): EPEVTQTPSHQVTQMGQEVILRCVPISNHLYFYWYRQILGQKVEFLVSFYNNEISEKSEIFDDQFSVERPDGSNFTLKIRSTKLEDSAMYFCASARSSYNSPLHFGNGTRLTVT.

As concerns this clonotype: One end of the junction is discordant with germline, which a read error may explain. This chain joins TRBV4-1 and TRBJ1-1; D uncertain. There are 15 residues in the CDR3. Germline CDR1 MGHRA, CDR2 YSYEKL. The CDR3 DNA is TGCACCAGCAGCCAATCGGTTTCAGTGGTGGCTGAAGCTTTCTTT. It codes for CTSSQSVSVVAEAFF.

The table lists this clonotype with many counts. V and J are TRBV28 and TRBJ1-5, with 7 positions matching TRBD1. V lost 6 bases, J lost 6 bases, and 8 bases stayed unmatched. Germline V gene lookup returns CDR1 MDHEN and CDR2 SYDVKM. The CDR3 totals 14 residues. CDR3 in DNA: TGTGCCAGCAGACAACAGGGGCCGGGTCAGCCCCAGCATTTT. It codes for CASRQQGPGQPQHF. Full variable domain (outside the CDR3, taken from reference TRBV28 and TRBJ1-5): DVKVTQSSRYLVKRTGEKVFLECVQDMDHENMFWYRQDPGLGLRLIYFSYDVKMKEKGDIPEGYSVSREKKERFSLILESASTNQTSMYLCASRQQGPGQPQHFGDGTRLSIL.

Many counts were recorded for this clonotype. One junction end does not reproduce the germline sequence, and a read error may be involved. The chain carries TRBV28 and TRBJ2-5; 8 positions agree with TRBD2. The germline gives CDR1 MDHEN, CDR2 SYDVKM. This CDR3 has 12 residues. CDR3 region: CASSPTSSGYNF. The CDR3 DNA is TGTGCCAGCAGTCCTACCTCTAGCGGGTACAACTTC.

The V and J genes are TRBV5-1 and TRBJ2-2; D remains ambiguous. V was cut by 0 bases and J by 0 bases, with 9 bases left in between. The germline gives CDR1 SGHRS, CDR2 YFSETQ. The CDR3 is 16 amino acids. The CDR3 is CASSLEGTSNTGELFF. CDR3 sequence (DNA): TGCGCCAGCAGCTTGGAAGGTACCTCGAACACCGGGGAGCTGTTTTTT.

The V gene is TRBV12-3 or TRBV12-4, the J gene TRBJ1-1, with D possibly TRBD1 on 5 matching bases. V dropped 9 bases and J dropped 4 bases, with 18 bases sitting between them. The CDR3 covers 14 residues. DNA for the CDR3: TGTGCCAGTGGCCCTGGAGGGGACCCCACTGAAGCTTTCTTT. It translates to CASGPGGDPTEAFF.

This clonotype occurred many times. The chain carries TRBV20-1 and TRBJ2-3; D perhaps matches TRBD1 (6 bases). Between the trimmed V and J ends, which lost 0 bases and 11 bases, there was a span of 15 bases. This CDR3 is 13 amino acids long. Per germline, CDR1 DFQATT and CDR2 SNEGSKA (reference sequence). DNA for the CDR3: TGCAGTGCTAGAGATAAAGGACAGCGGTTGCAGTATTTT. The encoded protein is CSARDKGQRLQYF.

As to this clonotype: A junction boundary mismatches the germline segment, possibly from a read error. The J gene is TRBJ1-2, the V gene TRBV7-8, with D tentatively TRBD1 (5 bases). Germline V CDR1 and CDR2: SGHVS, FQNEAQ. This CDR3 has 14 amino acids. The CDR3 nucleotides read TGTGCCAGCAGCTTAGGGGGCCCGGGGTATGGGTACACCTTC. This codes for CASSLGGPGYGYTF.

The sample holds a few counts of this clonotype. The V and J genes are TRBV6-1 and TRBJ2-1, with 8 bases identical to TRBD1. The CDR3 extends over 15 amino acids. J gave up 6 bases and V 7 bases, and 11 bases lay outside the gene matches. Germline CDR1 MNHNS, CDR2 SASEGT. CDR3 residues: CASTRRTGPFNEQFF. CDR3 in DNA: TGTGCCAGCACTCGAAGGACAGGGCCCTTCAATGAGCAGTTCTTC.

This clonotype appeared a few times. V gene TRBV12-5 combines with J gene TRBJ2-1, with D possibly TRBD2 on 5 matching bases. The CDR3 loop spans 15 amino acids. Germline loops: CDR1 LGHNT, CDR2 FRNRAP. V lost 3 bases and J 1 base, leaving 10 bases between the germline ends. The CDR3: CASGFSGKSYNEQFF. The CDR3 nucleotides read TGTGCTAGTGGTTTCAGCGGAAAATCCTACAATGAGCAGTTCTTC.

This clonotype occurred once. This may stem from a read error, because a much larger clone lies one nucleotide away. The chain combines TRBV29-1 with TRBJ2-7; TRBD2 matches at 9 bases. The CDR3 is 14 residues long. Per germline, CDR1 SQVTM and CDR2 ANQGSEA. The V segment lost 2 bases and the J segment 2 bases; nucleotides outside the gene matches: 4. DNA for the CDR3: TGCAGCGTTGAAATAGCGGGAGAGACCTACGAGCAGTACTTC. Its protein is CSVEIAGETYEQYF.

The chain has TRBV4-1 and TRBJ2-5, with no clear D. The CDR3 has 13 amino acids. Germline lookup yields CDR1 MGHRA and CDR2 YSYEKL. Trimming left V 6 bases short and J 1 base short, with 9 bases between. CDR3 residues: CASRQISQETQYF. The CDR3 bases are TGCGCCAGCAGACAGATTAGCCAAGAGACCCAGTACTTC.

J is TRBJ2-4 and V is TRBV27; D assignment may be TRBD1 or TRBD2 (6 bases each). The CDR3 is 13 amino acids. Trimming shortened V by 5 bases and J by 7 bases, and 12 bases separated the two germline ends. Germline CDR1 reads MNHEY; CDR2 reads SMNVEV (reference sequence). CDR3 protein: CASSTRGGNIQYF. The CDR3 DNA follows: TGTGCCAGCAGTACCCGAGGGGGGAACATTCAGTACTTC.

The chain employs TRBV7-2 and TRBJ1-1, with 8 bases lining up with TRBD1. Germline CDR1 reads SGHTA; CDR2 reads FQGNSA. This CDR3 comprises 15 residues. With V trimmed by 5 bases and J by 1 base, 6 bases remained unmatched. CDR3 protein: CASSQQGVRNTEAFF. Written as DNA, the CDR3 is TGTGCCAGCAGCCAACAGGGGGTTAGGAACACTGAAGCTTTCTTT.

This clonotype was picked up many times. The chain carries TRBV12-3 or TRBV12-4 and TRBJ2-5; D may be TRBD2 (6 bases). The CDR3 runs 14 residues. V was clipped by 7 bases and J by 4 bases, with 16 bases between them. The CDR3 protein is CASTLSGTGETQYF. DNA for the CDR3: TGTGCCAGCACCCTATCCGGGACTGGAGAGACCCAGTACTTC.

The table lists this clonotype with many counts. This chain links TRBV20-1 with TRBJ2-3; tentatively, D is TRBD2 (6 bases). Trimming pared 4 bases from V and 2 bases from J, leaving 13 bases between. The germline gives CDR1 DFQATT, CDR2 SNEGSKA (reference sequence). This CDR3 region has 14 residues. The CDR3 spells CSATSGVNTDTQYF. CDR3 nucleotides: TGCAGTGCTACTTCGGGGGTGAACACAGATACGCAGTATTTT.

This clonotype was seen at least ten times. This chain links TRBV27 with TRBJ2-7; 10 bases map to TRBD1. In germline, CDR1 is MNHEY, CDR2 SMNVEV (reference sequence). The V and J ends lost 2 bases and 1 base, in that order; junction bases with no gene match: 5. This CDR3 has 16 residues. The CDR3 reads CASSLRGQGNSYEQYF. CDR3 coding DNA: TGTGCCAGCAGTTTACGGGGACAGGGGAATTCCTACGAGCAGTACTTC.

The table lists this clonotype with a few counts. The V call is TRBV28, the J call TRBJ2-5; D ambiguous. CDR1 is MDHEN and CDR2 is SYDVKM in the germline V gene. The CDR3 extends over 15 amino acids. The V gene lost 2 bases and the J gene lost 0 bases, with 10 bases spanning the gap. The CDR3 protein is CASSLVTRYQETQYF. DNA for the CDR3: TGTGCCAGCAGTTTAGTCACCCGGTACCAAGAGACCCAGTACTTC.

This clonotype was seen at least ten times. The rearrangement joins TRBV29-1 to TRBJ2-7, with a possible D match to TRBD1 (6 bases). The CDR3 is made up of 15 amino acids. V lost 6 bases and J 1 base, leaving 19 bases between the germline ends. Per germline, CDR1 SQVTM and CDR2 ANQGSEA. Written as DNA, the CDR3 is TGCAGCGTCTCGGCCCCGGGACAAAGTTCCTACGAGCAGTACTTC. Translation: CSVSAPGQSSYEQYF.

Regarding this clonotype: A much larger clone differs by one base, so this may be a read error. The chain joins TRBV30 to TRBJ2-3; the match to TRBD2 covers 8 bases. There are 15 residues in the CDR3. The germline gives CDR1 GTSNPN, CDR2 SVGIG (reference sequence). The CDR3 loop is CAWNGAGVTTDAQYF. Here the CDR3 DNA reads TGTGCCTGGAACGGAGCGGGAGTTACCACAGATGCGCAGTATTTT.

The sample holds many counts of this clonotype. This chain uses TRBV12-3 or TRBV12-4 with TRBJ1-4; D unclear. V lost 0 bases and J 5 bases, leaving 7 bases between the germline ends. The CDR3 sequence is 14 residues long. In DNA, the CDR3 is TGTGCCAGCAGTTTAGCGGACGGGAATGAAAAACTGTTTTTT. Translating gives CASSLADGNEKLFF.

This clonotype was seen more than once but under ten times. The junction departs from germline at one end; a sequencing error may be responsible. V is TRBV29-1 and J is TRBJ1-1; weak D call: TRBD1 (6 bases). Germline V gene sequence: CDR1 SQVTM, CDR2 ANQGSEA. The CDR3 runs to 11 residues. This CDR3 is CSAEGRGTAFF. CDR3 in DNA: TGCAGCGCTGAAGGTAGGGGGACGGCTTTCTTT.